These 29 T cell receptor beta chains originate from one sample sequenced in a study of OX40 agonist ivuxolimab in advanced cancers. Using immunoSEQ multiplex PCR, the repertoire was profiled, and TCRdb retains in-frame clones only, with some absent. The sample consists of tens of thousands of clones, roughly 78% of them appearing once. The sample consisted of CD4+ or CD8+ T cells sorted from blood, taken in a trial of the OX40 agonist ivuxolimab. The receptors here all came from an adult with an advanced solid tumor such as melanoma, head and neck, liver or kidney cancer.

This chain uses TRBV2 with TRBJ1-5, with 7 bases fitting TRBD1. CDR1 and CDR2 from the germline V gene are SNHLY and FYNNEI. V trimming: 0 bases; J trimming: 7 bases; junction bases outside the gene matches: 6. The CDR3 covers 15 residues. In DNA form, the CDR3 reads TGTGCCAGCAGTGAAGCGACAGGGCCAGGGCAGCCCCAGCATTTT. The encoded protein is CASSEATGPGQPQHF.

The V call is TRBV9, the J call TRBJ1-2; TRBD1 aligns across 7 bases. Trimming removed 5 bases from V and 3 bases from J; junction bases left unmatched: 4. The CDR3 runs to 13 residues. The germline CDR1 and CDR2 sequences are SGDLS and YYNGEE. CDR3 sequence: CASSATGDYGYTF. The CDR3 bases are TGTGCCAGCAGTGCTACAGGGGACTATGGCTACACCTTC.

The V and J genes are TRBV4-2 and TRBJ2-3; 9 bases map to TRBD2. The CDR3 extends over 14 amino acids. CDR1 LGHNA and CDR2 YNFKEQ come from the germline V gene. Trimming cost V 4 bases and J 3 bases; bases outside gene matches: 2. CDR3 bases: TGTGCCAGCAGCCCGACTAGCGGTACAGATACGCAGTATTTT. Encoded protein: CASSPTSGTDTQYF.

The chain couples TRBV10-2 to TRBJ1-1; 8 bases map to TRBD1. The length of the CDR3 is 16 residues. Trimming took 6 bases from V and 0 from J; bases not matched to a gene: 9. Germline lookup yields CDR1 WSHSY and CDR2 SAAADI. Here the CDR3 reads CASSIHRGQVNTEAFF. The CDR3 region has the DNA TGCGCCAGCAGCATTCACAGGGGACAGGTGAACACTGAAGCTTTCTTT.

V is TRBV2 and J is TRBJ1-2, with 7 nucleotides matching TRBD1. V shed 6 bases, J shed 4 bases, and the junction held 8 bases outside the gene matches. CDR3 size: 14 residues. Germline V gene sequence: CDR1 SNHLY, CDR2 FYNNEI. The CDR3 sequence is CASRLDRAIYGYTF. The CDR3 DNA reads as TGTGCCAGCAGACTCGACAGGGCTATCTATGGCTACACCTTC.

The V call is TRBV27, the J call TRBJ2-3; possible D gene TRBD2, 6 bases. This CDR3 has 14 residues. Germline CDR1 is MNHEY and CDR2 is SMNVEV (reference sequence). V lost 2 bases to trimming and J lost 4 bases, with 10 bases between them. This CDR3 is CASSLLAQPDTQYF. The CDR3 DNA sequence: TGTGCCAGCAGTTTACTAGCGCAACCAGATACGCAGTATTTT.

The CDR3 reads CASSPGTSEYAQYF. The CDR3 DNA follows: TGTGCCAGCTCCCCAGGGACTAGCGAGTATGCGCAGTATTTT. The chain is built from TRBV18 and TRBJ2-3, with 10 bases fitting TRBD2. V shed 6 bases and J 10 bases; nucleotides not matched to a gene: 10. CDR1 is KGHSH and CDR2 is LQKENI in the germline V gene. CDR3 length equals 14 residues.

The CDR3 region is CAIRGIGAYGYTF. The CDR3 region has the DNA TGTGCCATCAGGGGGATTGGGGCGTATGGCTACACCTTC. The V call is TRBV10-3, the J call TRBJ1-2; a weak D match, TRBD1 (5 bases). The V gene lost 6 bases and the J gene lost 5 bases, with 13 bases spanning the gap. Germline V gene sequence: CDR1 ENHRY, CDR2 SYGVKD. The CDR3 contains 13 residues.

The count of this clone is one. The chain has TRBV19 and TRBJ2-7; D possibly corresponds to TRBD1 (5 bases). This CDR3 has 16 residues. The V end lost 5 bases, the J end lost 0 bases, and 17 bases lay between the germline ends. Germline CDR1 reads LNHDA; CDR2 reads SQIVND (reference sequence). The CDR3 sequence is CASSPHQTAPSYEQYF. In DNA form, the CDR3 reads TGTGCCAGTAGTCCCCATCAGACAGCACCCTCCTACGAGCAGTACTTC.

The CDR3 sequence: CASSLVIAGEQYF. For the CDR3, the DNA is TGTGCCAGCAGCTTGGTGATTGCGGGGGAGCAGTACTTC. The chain has TRBV5-6 and TRBJ2-7; weak D call: TRBD2 (6 bases). V gave up 0 bases and J gave up 7 bases, with 11 bases separating them. Germline V gives CDR1 SGHDT, CDR2 YYEEEE. This CDR3 region has 13 residues.

The genes are TRBV19 and TRBJ1-2; possible D gene TRBD1, 6 bases. Between the trimmed V and J ends, which lost 10 bases and 4 bases, there was a span of 13 bases. This CDR3 has 12 amino acids. Germline V gene sequence: CDR1 LNHDA, CDR2 SQIVND (reference sequence). The CDR3: CATGGGGYGYTF. Here the CDR3 DNA reads TGTGCCACCGGGGGGGGCGGCTATGGCTACACCTTC.

This clone was observed a few times. The chain recombines TRBV6-1 with TRBJ2-5; D remains ambiguous. In germline, CDR1 is MNHNS, CDR2 SASEGT. This CDR3 region has 15 residues. The V end lost 6 bases, the J end lost 1 base, and 15 bases lay between the germline ends. CDR3: CASRALTGPQETQYF. For the CDR3, the DNA is TGTGCCAGCAGAGCTCTGACCGGGCCCCAAGAGACCCAGTACTTC.

V is TRBV11-2 and J is TRBJ2-1; D remains unclear. V was pared by 5 bases and J by 6 bases, with 14 bases between. Germline V gene lookup returns CDR1 SGHAT and CDR2 FQNNGV. The CDR3 loop spans 14 amino acids. For the CDR3, the DNA is TGTGCCAGCAGCCCTAGTAAAAGTTGCAATGAGCAGTTCTTC. Protein: CASSPSKSCNEQFF.

This chain uses TRBV9 with TRBJ1-2; 8 positions agree with TRBD1. Germline values: CDR1 SGDLS, CDR2 YYNGEE. After removal of 3 bases from V and 7 bases from J, the junction contained 11 bases not matched to a gene. This CDR3 is built from 15 residues. For the CDR3, the DNA is TGTGCCAGCAGCGAGGGGGTGGGGACAGGAGGTGGCTACACCTTC. Protein sequence: CASSEGVGTGGGYTF. Drawing the rest from reference TRBV9 and TRBJ1-2, the complete variable domain is DSGVTQTPKHLITATGQRVTLRCSPRSGDLSVYWYQQSLDQGLQFLIQYYNGEERAKGNILERFSAQQFPDLHSELNLSSLELGDSALYFCASSEGVGTGGGYTFGSGTRLTVV.

This chain links TRBV15 with TRBJ1-1; a weak D match, TRBD1 (5 bases). The CDR3 consists of 14 residues. Trimming stripped 1 base from V and 6 bases from J, with 12 bases between. Germline V gives CDR1 LNHNV, CDR2 YYDKDF (reference sequence). The CDR3 DNA reads as TGTGCCACCAGCAGAGGGGGGACGGGCCCTGAAGCTTTCTTT. Translation gives CATSRGGTGPEAFF.

This sequence joins TRBV5-1 and TRBJ1-3; 11 bases align to TRBD1. The CDR3 length is 17 residues. Germline-derived CDR1 and CDR2 are SGHRS and YFSETQ. J lost 7 bases, V lost 0 bases, and 9 bases had no gene match. CDR3 sequence: CASSLGTGTGGSNTIYF. CDR3 sequence (DNA): TGCGCCAGCAGCTTGGGGACCGGGACAGGGGGGAGCAACACCATATATTTT.

This chain uses TRBV18 with TRBJ1-3; 7 nucleotides agree with TRBD1. Trimming cost V 3 bases and J 4 bases; bases outside gene matches: 12. The CDR3 spans 17 residues. Per germline, CDR1 KGHSH and CDR2 LQKENI. For the CDR3, the DNA is TGTGCCAGCTCACCGCGGGCCCGGGACAGCTCAGGAAACACCATATATTTT. Protein sequence: CASSPRARDSSGNTIYF.

V is TRBV28 and J is TRBJ1-2; a weak D match, TRBD1 (6 bases). CDR3 size: 14 residues. V was cut by 6 bases and J by 3 bases, with 14 bases left in between. Germline V gene data show CDR1 as MDHEN and CDR2 as SYDVKM. In DNA, the CDR3 is TGTGCCAGCAGACCTGGAGGGGGAGACTATGGCTACACCTTC. It translates to CASRPGGGDYGYTF.

CDR3 DNA sequence: TGTGCCAGCAGTCTCTACAGGGAGAGCGTCTACGAGCAGTACTTC. Its translation is CASSLYRESVYEQYF. The chain combines TRBV6-5 with TRBJ2-7, with D possibly being TRBD1 (6 bases). V gave up 5 bases and J gave up 3 bases, with 17 bases separating them. CDR1 and CDR2 (germline): MNHEY, SVGAGI. The CDR3 has 15 amino acids.

V is TRBV7-9 and J is TRBJ2-4; D is undetermined. Germline values: CDR1 SEHNR, CDR2 FQNEAQ (reference sequence). Trimming removed 1 base at V and 7 bases at J, with 5 bases between. The CDR3 has 12 residues. The CDR3 bases are TGTGCCAGCAGCTTAGGGCCGAACATTCAGTACTTC. Its translation: CASSLGPNIQYF.

The CDR3, as DNA: TGTGCCAGCAGCTTAGAGGGGCTCTATGGCTACACCTTC. Encoded protein: CASSLEGLYGYTF. The chain is built from TRBV7-2 and TRBJ1-2; perhaps TRBD1 as D (5 bases). The CDR3 loop spans 13 amino acids. V lost 1 base and J lost 4, with 7 bases in between. Germline V lookup: CDR1 SGHTA, CDR2 FQGNSA.

The chain uses TRBV7-2 and TRBJ2-1, with a possible D match to TRBD2 (7 bases). Trimming left V 4 bases short and J 10 bases short, with 26 bases between. Germline V gene lookup returns CDR1 SGHTA and CDR2 FQGNSA. The length of the CDR3 is 17 residues. The CDR3 loop reads CASSSSLLGGRRGEQFF. The CDR3 DNA reads TGTGCCAGCAGCTCCTCCCTTCTTGGCGGGAGAAGGGGGGAGCAGTTCTTC.

This chain connects TRBV19 to TRBJ2-2, with 10 bases that match TRBD2. Germline CDR1 reads LNHDA; CDR2 reads SQIVND (reference sequence). The CDR3 contains 14 residues. With V trimmed by 7 bases and J by 6 bases, 5 bases remained unmatched. The CDR3 loop reads CASTQTSGPGELFF. CDR3 sequence (DNA): TGTGCCAGTACCCAGACTAGCGGGCCCGGGGAGCTGTTTTTT.

In this sample, this clone turned up a few times. This rearrangement joins TRBV7-9 to TRBJ1-2; no clear D. The V gene's germline CDR1 is SEHNR and CDR2 FQNEAQ (reference sequence). The CDR3 consists of 15 residues. The ends were cut back, 1 base at V and 4 bases at J, with 13 bases in the middle. In nucleotides, the CDR3 is TGTGCCAGCAGCTTAGTCGGGGATTTATCCTATGGCTACACCTTC. It translates to CASSLVGDLSYGYTF.

The chain couples TRBV5-1 to TRBJ1-2, with a tentative D call TRBD1 (5 bases). V was trimmed by 4 bases and J by 5 bases, leaving 15 bases between them. CDR1 and CDR2 from the germline V gene are SGHRS and YFSETQ. The CDR3 is 14 amino acids. CDR3 residues: CASSPTTTDYGYTF. DNA for the CDR3: TGCGCCAGCAGCCCGACGACGACAGATTATGGCTACACCTTC.

The gene calls are TRBV7-9 and TRBJ2-3; D gene ambiguous. Trimming left V 5 bases short and J 1 base short, with 13 bases between. CDR3 size: 15 residues. Germline CDR1 is SEHNR and CDR2 is FQNEAQ (reference sequence). Here the CDR3 DNA reads TGTGCCAGCAGCCACAAACCCACGGGCACAGATACGCAGTATTTT. This sequence encodes CASSHKPTGTDTQYF. Combining the CDR3 with reference TRBV7-9 and TRBJ2-3 gives the whole variable domain DTGVSQNPRHKITKRGQNVTFRCDPISEHNRLYWYRQTLGQGPEFLTYFQNEAQLEKSRLLSDRFSAERPKGSFSTLEIQRTEQGDSAMYLCASSHKPTGTDTQYFGPGTRLTVL.

The chain couples TRBV27 to TRBJ2-7, with 8 bases identical to TRBD1. CDR3 length: 15 amino acids. J was trimmed by 2 bases and V by 2 bases; bases with no gene match: 5. Germline V gene lookup returns CDR1 MNHEY and CDR2 SMNVEV (reference sequence). The CDR3 coding sequence is TGTGCCAGCAGTTTAAAGGGACAGGTTACCTACGAGCAGTACTTC. Its translation is CASSLKGQVTYEQYF.

Comment on this clone: With a much larger clone just one base away, this may be a read error. The chain recombines TRBV27 with TRBJ2-7; a weak D match, TRBD2 (5 bases). The CDR3 has 15 residues. Per the germline V gene, CDR1 is MNHEY and CDR2 is SMNVEV (reference sequence). Trimming stripped 2 bases from V and 5 bases from J, with 16 bases between. The CDR3 DNA sequence: TGTGCCAGCAGTTTACCCGAGAGGGCCTTTAACGAGCAGTACTTC. This gives the protein CASSLPERAFNEQYF.

The chain uses TRBV4-1 and TRBJ1-4; TRBD1 agrees at 8 bases. CDR1 is MGHRA, CDR2 YSYEKL, per germline. Unmatched junction bases numbered 7, after V lost 4 bases and J lost 3 bases. This CDR3 region has 16 residues. In DNA form, the CDR3 reads TGCGCCAGCAGCCGGGCCTCGACAGGGGCTAATGAAAAACTGTTTTTT. Its translation is CASSRASTGANEKLFF.